This T cell receptor beta chain is drawn from a study of blood T cells in healthy people across ages. Findings and limits, study-wide: The study lacked donor CMV status, which possibly confounded expanded clonotype changes.

There are a few counts of this clonotype. The antigen is undetermined. V lost 5 bases and J lost 3; bases outside the gene matches: 10. The germline V gene has CDR1 DFQATT and CDR2 SNEGSKA (reference sequence). This CDR3 comprises 15 residues. Sample-barcoded 5' priming and a J-beta primer mix drove a second PCR of roughly 6 to 12 cycles. MiXCR, applied by TCRdb to the 5' RACE reads, yields one record per CDR3 protein. The table lists some 920,000 distinct CDR3 sequences, roughly half of them singletons. The chain carries TRBV20-1 and TRBJ2-7, with 10 bases that match TRBD2. This sequence originates from a woman aged 60 to 75 in good health. The specimen sequenced was blood. The CDR3 DNA sequence: TGCAGTGCTTCCAAAGCTACTAGCGGGGACTACGAGCAGTACTTC. Translating it yields CSASKATSGDYEQYF.